This T cell receptor (beta chain) was obtained from a study of blood T cell repertoires in COVID-19. Study-wide background: Sites across the United States, Italy and Spain contributed samples from acute and convalescent COVID-19.

Repertoires were generated with immunoSEQ multiplex PCR, while TCRdb's copy carries only in-frame clones and drops some. The table has approximately 90,000 clones, roughly 90% seen once. Germline CDR1 SGHNT, CDR2 YYREEE (reference sequence). V shed 4 bases and J 8 bases; nucleotides not matched to a gene: 13. This CDR3 is 17 amino acids long. This sequence originates from a man in his 60s with COVID-19, enrolled during active disease. The rearrangement uses TRBV5-4 and TRBJ2-1; 12 bases match TRBD2. Source material: peripheral blood. The CDR3 loop reads CASSIAGLAGGPDEQFF. The CDR3 DNA reads TGTGCCAGCAGCATAGCGGGGCTAGCGGGAGGGCCCGATGAGCAGTTCTTC.